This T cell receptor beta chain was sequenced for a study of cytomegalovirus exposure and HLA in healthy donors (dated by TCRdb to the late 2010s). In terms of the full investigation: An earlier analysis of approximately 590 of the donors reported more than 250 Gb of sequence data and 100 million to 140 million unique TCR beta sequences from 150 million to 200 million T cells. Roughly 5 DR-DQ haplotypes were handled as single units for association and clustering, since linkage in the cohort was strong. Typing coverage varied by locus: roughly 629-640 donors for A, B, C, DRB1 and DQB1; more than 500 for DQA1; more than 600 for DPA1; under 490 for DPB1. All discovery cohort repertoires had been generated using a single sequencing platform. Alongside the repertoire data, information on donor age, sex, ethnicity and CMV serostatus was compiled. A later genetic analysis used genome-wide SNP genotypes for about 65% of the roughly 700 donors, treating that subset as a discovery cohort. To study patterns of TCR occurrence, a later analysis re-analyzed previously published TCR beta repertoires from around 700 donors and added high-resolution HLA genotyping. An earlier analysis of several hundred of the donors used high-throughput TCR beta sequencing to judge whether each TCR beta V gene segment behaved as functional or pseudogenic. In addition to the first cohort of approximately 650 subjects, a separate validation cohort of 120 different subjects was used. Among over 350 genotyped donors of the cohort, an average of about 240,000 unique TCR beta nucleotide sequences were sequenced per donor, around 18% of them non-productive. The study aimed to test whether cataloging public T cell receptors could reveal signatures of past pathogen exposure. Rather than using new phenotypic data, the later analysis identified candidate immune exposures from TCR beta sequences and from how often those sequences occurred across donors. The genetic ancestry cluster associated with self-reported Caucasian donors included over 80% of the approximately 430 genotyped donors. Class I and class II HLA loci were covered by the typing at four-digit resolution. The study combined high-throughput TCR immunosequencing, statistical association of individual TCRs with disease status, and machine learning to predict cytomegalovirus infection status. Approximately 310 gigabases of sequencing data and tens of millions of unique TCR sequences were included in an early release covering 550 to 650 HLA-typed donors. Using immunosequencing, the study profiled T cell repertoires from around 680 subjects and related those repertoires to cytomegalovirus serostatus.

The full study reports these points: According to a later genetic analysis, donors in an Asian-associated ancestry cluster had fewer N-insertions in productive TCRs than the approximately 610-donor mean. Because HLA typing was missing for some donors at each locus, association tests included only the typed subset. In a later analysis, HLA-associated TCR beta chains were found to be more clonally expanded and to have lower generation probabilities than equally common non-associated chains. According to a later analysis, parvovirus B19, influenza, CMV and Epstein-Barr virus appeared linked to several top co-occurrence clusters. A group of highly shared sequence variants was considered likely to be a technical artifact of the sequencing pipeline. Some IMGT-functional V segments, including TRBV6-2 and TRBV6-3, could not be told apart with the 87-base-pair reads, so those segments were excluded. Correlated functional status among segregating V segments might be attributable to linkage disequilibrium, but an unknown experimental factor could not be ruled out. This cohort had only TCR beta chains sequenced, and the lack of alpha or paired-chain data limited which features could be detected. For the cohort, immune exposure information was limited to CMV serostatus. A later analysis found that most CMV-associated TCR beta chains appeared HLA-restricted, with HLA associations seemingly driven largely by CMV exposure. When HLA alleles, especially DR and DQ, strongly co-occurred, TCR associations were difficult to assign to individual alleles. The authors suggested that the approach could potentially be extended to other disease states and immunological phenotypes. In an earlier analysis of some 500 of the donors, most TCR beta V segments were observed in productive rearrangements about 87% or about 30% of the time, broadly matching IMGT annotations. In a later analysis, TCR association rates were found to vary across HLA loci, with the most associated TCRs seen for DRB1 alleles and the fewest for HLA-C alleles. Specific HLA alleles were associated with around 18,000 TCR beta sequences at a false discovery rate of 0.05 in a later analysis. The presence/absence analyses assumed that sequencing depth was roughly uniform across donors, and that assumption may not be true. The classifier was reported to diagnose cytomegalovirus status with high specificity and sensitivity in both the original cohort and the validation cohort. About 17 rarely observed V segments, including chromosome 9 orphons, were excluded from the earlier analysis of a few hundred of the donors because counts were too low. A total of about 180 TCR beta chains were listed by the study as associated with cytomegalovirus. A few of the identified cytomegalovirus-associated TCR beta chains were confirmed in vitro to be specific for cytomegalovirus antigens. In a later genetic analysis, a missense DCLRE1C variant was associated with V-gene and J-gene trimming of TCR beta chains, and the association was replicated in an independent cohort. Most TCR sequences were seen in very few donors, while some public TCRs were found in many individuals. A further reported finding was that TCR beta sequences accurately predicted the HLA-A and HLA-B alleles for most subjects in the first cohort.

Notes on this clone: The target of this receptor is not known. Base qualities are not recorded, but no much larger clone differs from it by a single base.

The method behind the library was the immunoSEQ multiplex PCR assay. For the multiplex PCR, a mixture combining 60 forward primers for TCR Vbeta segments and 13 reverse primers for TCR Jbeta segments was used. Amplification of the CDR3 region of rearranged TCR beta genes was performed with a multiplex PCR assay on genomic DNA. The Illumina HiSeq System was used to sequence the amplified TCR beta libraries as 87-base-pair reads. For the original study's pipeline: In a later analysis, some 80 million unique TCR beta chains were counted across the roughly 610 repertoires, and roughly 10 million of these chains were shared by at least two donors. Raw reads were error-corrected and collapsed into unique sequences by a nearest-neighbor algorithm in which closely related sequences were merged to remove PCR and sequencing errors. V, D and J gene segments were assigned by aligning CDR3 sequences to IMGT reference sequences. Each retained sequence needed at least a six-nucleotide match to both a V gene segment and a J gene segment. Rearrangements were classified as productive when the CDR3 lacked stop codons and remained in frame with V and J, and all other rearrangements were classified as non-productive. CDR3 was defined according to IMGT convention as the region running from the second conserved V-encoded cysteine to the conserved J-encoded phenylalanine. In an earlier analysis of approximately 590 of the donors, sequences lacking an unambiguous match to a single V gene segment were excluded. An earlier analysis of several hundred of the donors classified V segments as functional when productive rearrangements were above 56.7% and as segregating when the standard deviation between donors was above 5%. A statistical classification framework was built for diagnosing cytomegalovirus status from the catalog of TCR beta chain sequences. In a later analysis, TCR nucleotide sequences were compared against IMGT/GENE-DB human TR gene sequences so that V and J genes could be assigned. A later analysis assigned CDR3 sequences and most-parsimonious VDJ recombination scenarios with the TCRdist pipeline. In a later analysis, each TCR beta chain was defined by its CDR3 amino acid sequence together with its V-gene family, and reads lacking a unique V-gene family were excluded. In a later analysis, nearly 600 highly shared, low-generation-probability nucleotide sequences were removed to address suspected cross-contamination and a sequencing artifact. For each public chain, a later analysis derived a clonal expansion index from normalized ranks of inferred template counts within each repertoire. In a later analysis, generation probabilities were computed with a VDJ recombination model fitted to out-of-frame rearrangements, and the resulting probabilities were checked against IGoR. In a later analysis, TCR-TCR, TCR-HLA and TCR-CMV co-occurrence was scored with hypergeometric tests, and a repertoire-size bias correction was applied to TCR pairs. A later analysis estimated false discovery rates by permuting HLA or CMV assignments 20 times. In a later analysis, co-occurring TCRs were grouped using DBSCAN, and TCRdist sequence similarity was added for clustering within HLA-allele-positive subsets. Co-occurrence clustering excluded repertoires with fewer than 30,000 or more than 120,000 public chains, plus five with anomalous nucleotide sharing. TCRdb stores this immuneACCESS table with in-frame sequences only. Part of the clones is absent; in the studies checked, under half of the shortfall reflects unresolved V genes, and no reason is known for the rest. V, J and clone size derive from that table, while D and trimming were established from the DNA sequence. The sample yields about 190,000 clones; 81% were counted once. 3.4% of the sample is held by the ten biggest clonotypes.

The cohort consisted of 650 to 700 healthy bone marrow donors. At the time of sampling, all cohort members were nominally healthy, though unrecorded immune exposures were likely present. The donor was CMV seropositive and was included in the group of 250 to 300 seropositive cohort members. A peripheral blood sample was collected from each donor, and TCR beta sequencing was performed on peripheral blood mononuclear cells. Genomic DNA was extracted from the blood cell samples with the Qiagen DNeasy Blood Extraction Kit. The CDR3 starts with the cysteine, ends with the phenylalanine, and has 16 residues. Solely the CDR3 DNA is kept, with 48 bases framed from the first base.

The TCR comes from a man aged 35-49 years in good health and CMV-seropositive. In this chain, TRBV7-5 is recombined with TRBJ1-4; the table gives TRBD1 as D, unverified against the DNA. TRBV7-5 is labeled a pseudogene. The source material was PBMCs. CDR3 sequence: CVRSRAIGTGNEKLFF. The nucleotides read TGTGTCAGAAGCCGCGCCATCGGGACAGGGAACGAAAAACTGTTTTTT.